The rows below give T cell receptor beta chains drawn from one sample of a study of T cell repertoires in aging, cancer and after chemotherapy. One entry per CDR3 protein, called by TCRdb with MiXCR from the multiplex PCR reads. The top ten clones hold around 11% of a sample with some 1,400 distinct CDR3 sequences, about a quarter of them seen once. The specimen sequenced was blood. These receptors all stem from a human donor in good health. The CDR3 runs from the conserved cysteine through the conserved F or W. The D gene is left open where the match is weak. Clone size, where shown, is once, few, many, or a class for clones that have expanded.

v_call: TRBV12-3/TRBV12-4
d_call: TRBD1
j_call: TRBJ1-5
clone_size: -
cdr3_aa: CASSARHSGTGREGGGQPQHF
cdr3_nt: TGTGCCAGCAGTGCCCGGCACTCCGGGACAGGGCGAGAGGGAGGCGGTCAGCCCCAGCATTTT

v_call: TRBV21-1
d_call: -
j_call: TRBJ1-6
clone_size: -
cdr3_aa: CASRALKADSPLHF
cdr3_nt: TGTGCCAGCAGGGCCCTAAAGGCGGATTCACCCCTCCACTTT

v_call: TRBV2
d_call: TRBD1
j_call: TRBJ2-1
clone_size: -
cdr3_aa: CAGQGEASSYNEQFF
cdr3_nt: TGTGCCGGCCAGGGGGAAGCGAGCTCCTACAATGAGCAGTTCTTC

v_call: TRBV27
d_call: -
j_call: TRBJ1-1
clone_size: medium-sized
cdr3_aa: CASSSADLYQPEAFF
cdr3_nt: TGTGCCAGCAGTTCAGCGGACCTCTACCAGCCTGAAGCTTTCTTT

v_call: TRBV20-1
d_call: TRBD2
j_call: TRBJ2-7
clone_size: few
cdr3_aa: CSATSGTSGSYEQYF
cdr3_nt: TGCAGTGCTACTTCCGGGACTAGCGGGAGTTACGAGCAGTACTTC

v_call: TRBV5-6
d_call: -
j_call: TRBJ2-7
clone_size: medium-sized
cdr3_aa: CASSSAAIHEQYF
cdr3_nt: TGTGCCAGCAGCTCAGCCGCCATCCACGAGCAGTACTTC

v_call: TRBV12-3/TRBV12-4
d_call: -
j_call: TRBJ1-4
clone_size: large
cdr3_aa: CASRRGVNEKLFF
cdr3_nt: TGTGCCAGCAGACGAGGGGTTAATGAAAAACTGTTTTTT

v_call: TRBV19
d_call: -
j_call: TRBJ1-4
clone_size: large
cdr3_aa: CAVSVSVNEKLFF
cdr3_nt: TGTGCCGTCTCGGTTTCGGTTAATGAAAAACTGTTTTTT

v_call: TRBV12-3/TRBV12-4
d_call: -
j_call: TRBJ1-2
clone_size: few
cdr3_aa: CASSFSLGVANYGYTF
cdr3_nt: TGTGCCAGCAGTTTCTCGCTGGGGGTAGCTAACTATGGCTACACCTTC

v_call: TRBV7-9
d_call: -
j_call: TRBJ2-2
clone_size: few
cdr3_aa: CASTFTWAGAATGELFF
cdr3_nt: TGTGCCAGCACCTTTACATGGGCAGGGGCCGCCACCGGGGAGCTGTTTTTT

v_call: TRBV29-1
d_call: TRBD1
j_call: TRBJ2-7
clone_size: -
cdr3_aa: CSVPPGQGSYEQYF
cdr3_nt: TGCAGCGTGCCCCCGGGACAGGGGAGCTACGAGCAGTACTTC

v_call: TRBV15
d_call: -
j_call: TRBJ2-3
clone_size: medium-sized
cdr3_aa: CATSSGEGVAETNTQYF
cdr3_nt: TGTGCCACCAGCTCCGGTGAGGGGGTAGCGGAAACTAATACGCAGTATTTT

v_call: TRBV11-3
d_call: -
j_call: TRBJ2-5
clone_size: medium-sized
cdr3_aa: CASSPRLGGETQYF
cdr3_nt: TGTGCCAGCAGCCCCAGGCTGGGTGGAGAGACCCAGTACTTC

v_call: TRBV14
d_call: TRBD2
j_call: TRBJ2-2
clone_size: -
cdr3_aa: CASSQETGGRGPWAGELFF
cdr3_nt: TGTGCCAGCAGCCAAGAAACGGGCGGGAGGGGGCCCTGGGCCGGGGAGCTGTTTTTT

v_call: TRBV20-1
d_call: TRBD1
j_call: TRBJ1-1
clone_size: -
cdr3_aa: CSARQGRRENTEAFF
cdr3_nt: TGCAGTGCAAGACAGGGGCGAAGAGAGAACACTGAAGCTTTCTTT

v_call: TRBV5-1
d_call: -
j_call: TRBJ2-7
clone_size: -
cdr3_aa: CASSLVGDSVNEQYF
cdr3_nt: TGCGCCAGCAGCTTGGTGGGGGATTCGGTCAACGAGCAGTACTTC

v_call: TRBV19
d_call: -
j_call: TRBJ1-5
clone_size: large
cdr3_aa: CASSIGVMYQPQHF
cdr3_nt: TGTGCCAGTAGTATAGGTGTTATGTATCAGCCCCAGCATTTT

v_call: TRBV30
d_call: -
j_call: TRBJ2-5
clone_size: medium-sized
cdr3_aa: CAWSADAMGSQYF
cdr3_nt: TGTGCCTGGAGTGCGGACGCTATGGGAAGCCAGTACTTC

v_call: TRBV6-6
d_call: -
j_call: TRBJ1-1
clone_size: few
cdr3_aa: CASSYSVSEAFF
cdr3_nt: TGTGCCAGCAGTTACTCCGTATCTGAAGCTTTCTTT

v_call: TRBV18
d_call: -
j_call: TRBJ2-7
clone_size: large
cdr3_aa: CASSPSVDYYEQYF
cdr3_nt: TGTGCCAGCTCACCAAGCGTTGACTACTACGAGCAGTACTTC

v_call: TRBV7-9
d_call: -
j_call: TRBJ2-1
clone_size: -
cdr3_aa: CVRSDIKNNEQFF
cdr3_nt: TGTGTCAGAAGCGACATAAAGAACAATGAGCAGTTCTTC

v_call: TRBV6-1
d_call: TRBD1
j_call: TRBJ1-2
clone_size: -
cdr3_aa: CASTQGGGYTF
cdr3_nt: TGTGCCAGCACCCAGGGGGGAGGCTACACCTTC

v_call: TRBV5-4
d_call: TRBD2
j_call: TRBJ2-1
clone_size: medium-sized
cdr3_aa: CASSLVSSGRGDEQFF
cdr3_nt: TGTGCCAGCAGCTTGGTTTCTAGCGGGAGGGGAGATGAGCAGTTCTTC

v_call: TRBV10-3
d_call: TRBD2
j_call: TRBJ2-2
clone_size: medium-sized
cdr3_aa: CAIKPGTSVTGELFF
cdr3_nt: TGTGCCATCAAACCCGGGACTAGCGTCACCGGGGAGCTGTTTTTT

v_call: TRBV29-1
d_call: -
j_call: TRBJ2-1
clone_size: large
cdr3_aa: CSVETGEQFF
cdr3_nt: TGCAGCGTTGAGACGGGTGAGCAGTTCTTC

v_call: TRBV18
d_call: TRBD1
j_call: TRBJ1-3
clone_size: medium-sized
cdr3_aa: CASSQTGTDQNTIYF
cdr3_nt: TGTGCCAGCTCACAGACCGGGACAGACCAAAACACCATATATTTT

v_call: TRBV5-4
d_call: TRBD2
j_call: TRBJ2-1
clone_size: -
cdr3_aa: CASSVRTSGYNEQFF
cdr3_nt: TGTGCCAGCAGCGTTAGGACTAGCGGTTACAATGAGCAGTTCTTC

v_call: TRBV5-1
d_call: TRBD2
j_call: TRBJ2-3
clone_size: -
cdr3_aa: CASDPSGGLSTDTQYF
cdr3_nt: TGCGCCAGCGACCCTAGCGGGGGGCTTAGCACAGATACGCAGTATTTT

v_call: TRBV28
d_call: TRBD1
j_call: TRBJ2-6
clone_size: -
cdr3_aa: CASSPLTGGISGANVLTF
cdr3_nt: TGTGCCAGCAGTCCGCTGACAGGGGGTATCTCTGGGGCCAACGTCCTGACTTTC

v_call: TRBV2
d_call: -
j_call: TRBJ2-1
clone_size: -
cdr3_aa: CASRILEQFF
cdr3_nt: TGTGCCAGCAGGATACTTGAGCAGTTCTTC

v_call: TRBV6-4
d_call: TRBD2
j_call: TRBJ2-1
clone_size: -
cdr3_aa: CSSSDRAGESNEQFF
cdr3_nt: TGTTCCAGCAGTGACCGAGCGGGAGAATCTAATGAGCAGTTCTTC

v_call: TRBV20-1
d_call: -
j_call: TRBJ1-4
clone_size: -
cdr3_aa: CSASPVQGPNEKLFF
cdr3_nt: TGCAGTGCTAGCCCTGTACAGGGCCCTAATGAAAAACTGTTTTTT

v_call: TRBV5-6
d_call: TRBD1
j_call: TRBJ2-5
clone_size: few
cdr3_aa: CASSPDRGVQETQYF
cdr3_nt: TGTGCCAGCAGCCCAGACAGGGGAGTTCAAGAGACCCAGTACTTC

v_call: TRBV19
d_call: TRBD2
j_call: TRBJ2-4
clone_size: large
cdr3_aa: CASSIQGTSGPKNIQYF
cdr3_nt: TGTGCCAGTAGTATACAGGGGACTAGCGGGCCCAAAAACATTCAGTACTTC

v_call: TRBV12-3/TRBV12-4
d_call: -
j_call: TRBJ2-7
clone_size: few
cdr3_aa: CASSFSTQSTYEQYF
cdr3_nt: TGTGCCAGCAGTTTTTCCACACAGTCAACCTACGAGCAGTACTTC

v_call: TRBV2
d_call: TRBD1
j_call: TRBJ1-5
clone_size: -
cdr3_aa: CARSTGVNQPQHF
cdr3_nt: TGTGCCAGATCGACAGGGGTCAATCAGCCCCAGCATTTT

v_call: TRBV5-8
d_call: -
j_call: TRBJ1-6
clone_size: few
cdr3_aa: CASSFWGKGSPLHF
cdr3_nt: TGTGCCAGCAGCTTTTGGGGGAAAGGTTCACCCCTCCACTTT

v_call: TRBV20-1
d_call: TRBD2
j_call: TRBJ2-1
clone_size: few
cdr3_aa: CSARGTSGRARNEQFF
cdr3_nt: TGCAGTGCTAGAGGGACTAGCGGGAGGGCTAGGAATGAGCAGTTCTTC

v_call: TRBV13
d_call: TRBD1
j_call: TRBJ1-2
clone_size: medium-sized
cdr3_aa: CASRGQGFHGYTF
cdr3_nt: TGTGCCAGCCGGGGACAGGGGTTCCATGGCTACACCTTC

v_call: TRBV5-1
d_call: -
j_call: TRBJ1-1
clone_size: -
cdr3_aa: CASSWGNMNTEAFF
cdr3_nt: TGCGCCAGCAGCTGGGGCAACATGAACACTGAAGCTTTCTTT

v_call: TRBV6-1
d_call: -
j_call: TRBJ2-1
clone_size: large
cdr3_aa: CASTGTYVNEQFF
cdr3_nt: TGTGCCAGCACGGGTACTTACGTCAATGAGCAGTTCTTC

v_call: TRBV27
d_call: -
j_call: TRBJ2-1
clone_size: large
cdr3_aa: CASSAYSSSNEQFF
cdr3_nt: TGTGCCAGCAGTGCCTACTCTAGCTCCAATGAGCAGTTCTTC

v_call: TRBV5-1
d_call: -
j_call: TRBJ1-5
clone_size: few
cdr3_aa: CASSLGGDNYQPQHF
cdr3_nt: TGCGCCAGCAGCTTGGGGGGGGACAATTATCAGCCCCAGCATTTT

v_call: TRBV28
d_call: TRBD2
j_call: TRBJ2-3
clone_size: few
cdr3_aa: CASRGESNTDTQYF
cdr3_nt: TGTGCCTCCCGGGGGGAATCCAACACAGATACGCAGTATTTT

v_call: TRBV5-1
d_call: -
j_call: TRBJ2-2
clone_size: -
cdr3_aa: CASSLETNSESGELFF
cdr3_nt: TGCGCCAGCAGCCTGGAGACTAACTCCGAGTCCGGGGAGCTGTTTTTT

v_call: TRBV20-1
d_call: TRBD1
j_call: TRBJ1-5
clone_size: -
cdr3_aa: CSAGGQGALGRNQPQHF
cdr3_nt: TGCAGTGCTGGGGGACAGGGGGCGCTGGGTCGGAATCAGCCCCAGCATTTT

v_call: TRBV5-1
d_call: -
j_call: TRBJ1-1
clone_size: -
cdr3_aa: CASSWGTRTEAFF
cdr3_nt: TGCGCCAGCAGCTGGGGGACTCGGACTGAAGCTTTCTTT

v_call: TRBV11-3
d_call: -
j_call: TRBJ2-1
clone_size: hyperexpanded
cdr3_aa: CASSLPYNEQFF
cdr3_nt: TGTGCCAGCAGCTTACCCTACAATGAGCAGTTCTTC

v_call: TRBV27
d_call: TRBD2
j_call: TRBJ2-3
clone_size: few
cdr3_aa: CASSKRTSGRTDTQYF
cdr3_nt: TGTGCCAGCAGTAAAAGGACTAGCGGGCGCACAGATACGCAGTATTTT